The present T cell receptor beta chain was sequenced within a study of blood T cell repertoires in COVID-19. For the study at large: Samples taken during acute and convalescent COVID-19 were collected in the United States, Italy and Spain. PBMCs, B-cell-depleted T cells, or T cells were the source of the cDNA or gDNA that made up the material.

The CDR3 consists of 12 residues. CDR1 and CDR2 from the germline V gene are SEHNR and FQNEAQ (reference sequence). With V trimmed by 11 bases and J by 8 bases, 10 bases remained unmatched. The authors' processing: Amplification from reference gene primers served as the basis for estimated nucleated cell counts. This table comes from immunoSEQ multiplex PCR, and its TCRdb copy is limited to in-frame clones, with some not included. D and trimming were read from the DNA, whereas the V and J calls and clone size are those reported in that table. Of 200,000 to 250,000 clones in the sample, approximately 81% were seen once.

What was sequenced was peripheral blood. V gene TRBV7-9 combines with J gene TRBJ1-2; 8 bases are a match to TRBD1. The receptor comes from a man aged 35-49 years with acute or convalescent COVID-19. The CDR3 sequence: CAGRTGSGGYTF. CDR3 DNA sequence: TGTGCCGGACGGACAGGGTCTGGCGGCTACACCTTC.